The T cell receptor beta chain described here comes from a study of blood T cell repertoires in COVID-19. The CDR3 runs 15 residues. Germline V lookup: CDR1 SGHDT, CDR2 YYEEEE. Trimming cost V 2 bases and J 1 base; bases outside gene matches: 5. All enrollees were about 18 to 100 years old and from about two dozen US areas. Profiled with immunoSEQ multiplex PCR; TCRdb holds only in-frame clones, not every one. The table has 350,000 to 500,000 clones, roughly 88% seen once. The sequencing input was PBMCs or T cells enriched from blood (not recorded which). The TCR comes from a woman aged 18-30 years who had been exposed to COVID-19. The chain has TRBV5-6 and TRBJ1-1; 7 bases map to TRBD1. In DNA form, the CDR3 reads TGTGCCAGCAGCTTCGGACAGGCCTGGAACACTGAAGCTTTCTTT. As protein: CASSFGQAWNTEAFF.